The 29 T cell receptor beta chains listed next were all sequenced from one sample in a study of CD8+ T cells in alopecia areata (dated by TCRdb to between 2017 and 2018). The library was built by means of the immunoSEQ multiplex PCR assay. To provide template for TCR sequencing, every sample had RNA extracted and reverse transcribed into cDNA. Held by TCRdb, this immuneACCESS table contains in-frame sequences only and omits some clones. Under half of the omission traces to an unresolved V gene where checked; the cause of the rest is unknown. In this sample the table shows 140,000 or so clones, 45% to 60% of which occur a single time. 0.85% to 1% of the sample belongs to the ten largest clones. The label giving this sample's time point can be read as: baseline before oral tofacitinib. Specimen: CD4+ T cells sorted from blood, collected at week 0. All receptors come from a human donor with alopecia areata.

This clone was counted only a few times. This sequence joins TRBV29-1 and TRBJ2-6; 10 positions agree with TRBD1. The germline V gene has CDR1 SQVTM and CDR2 ANQGSEA. J gave up 2 bases and V 4 bases, and 5 bases lay outside the gene matches. The CDR3 totals 16 residues. In DNA, the CDR3 is TGCAGCGTTGCTCGAGACAGGGGGCCTGGGGCCAACGTCCTGACTTTC. Translation: CSVARDRGPGANVLTF.

This clone was counted a few times. This chain uses TRBV9 with TRBJ2-7; a weak D match, TRBD2 (5 bases). Germline V CDR1 and CDR2: SGDLS, YYNGEE. V lost 3 bases, J lost 3 bases, and 7 bases lay in between. The CDR3 is 12 residues long. Here the CDR3 reads CASSARVYEQYF. The CDR3, as DNA: TGTGCCAGCAGCGCGAGGGTCTACGAGCAGTACTTC.

This chain connects TRBV18 to TRBJ1-2, with 7 bases that match TRBD1. This CDR3 comprises 15 residues. Trimming cost V 5 bases and J 0 bases; bases outside gene matches: 6. Germline assignment: CDR1 KGHSH and CDR2 LQKENI. The CDR3 DNA reads as TGTGCCAGCTCAACCGGACAGGAGCCTAACTATGGCTACACCTTC. This encodes CASSTGQEPNYGYTF.

This clone was counted only a few times. The chain recombines TRBV6-5 with TRBJ2-1; unclear D gene. CDR1 MNHEY and CDR2 SVGAGI come from the germline V gene. The CDR3 loop spans 11 amino acids. Trimming took off 2 bases at V and 6 bases at J, with 2 bases between the two ends. The CDR3: CASSYLNEQFF. The CDR3 coding sequence is TGTGCCAGCAGTTACCTCAATGAGCAGTTCTTC.

This rearrangement joins TRBV18 to TRBJ2-5; perhaps TRBD2 as D (6 bases). Germline V gene sequence: CDR1 KGHSH, CDR2 LQKENI. CDR3 length equals 13 residues. Between the trimmed V and J ends, which lost 2 bases and 8 bases, there was a span of 12 bases. This CDR3 is CASSPYGGDTQYF. CDR3 DNA: TGTGCCAGCTCACCATATGGAGGGGACACCCAGTACTTC.

This clone was counted a few times. The chain combines TRBV28 with TRBJ2-5, with a tentative D call TRBD1 (5 bases). Trimming shortened V by 10 bases and J by 5 bases, and 14 bases separated the two germline ends. CDR3 length equals 12 residues. Germline assignment: CDR1 MDHEN and CDR2 SYDVKM. CDR3 amino acids: CATRGDAETQYF. CDR3 bases: TGTGCCACAAGGGGCGATGCGGAGACCCAGTACTTC.

This clone was picked up a small number of times. J is TRBJ1-4 and V is TRBV4-2; 7 bases map to TRBD1. Germline CDR1 and CDR2: LGHNA and YNFKEQ. The CDR3 totals 23 residues. The ends lost 0 bases at V and 5 bases at J; junction bases unmatched: 27. In nucleotides, the CDR3 is TGTGCCAGCAGCCAAGACTCCTTCGGGACAGCCGACAGATTTCCCTCCGAAAATGAAAAACTGTTTTTT. Translating it yields CASSQDSFGTADRFPSENEKLFF.

This rearrangement joins TRBV30 to TRBJ2-7; 11 positions match TRBD1. The CDR3 has 16 amino acids. Trimming took 4 bases from V and 0 from J; bases not matched to a gene: 8. CDR1 GTSNPN and CDR2 SVGIG come from the germline V gene (reference sequence). CDR3 coding DNA: TGTGCCTGGACTCCGGGACAGGGGGTATACTCCTACGAGCAGTACTTC. Encoded protein: CAWTPGQGVYSYEQYF.

The rearrangement links TRBV4-1 to TRBJ2-3; D remains unclear. Germline V lookup: CDR1 MGHRA, CDR2 YSYEKL. The CDR3 is 15 amino acids. V was clipped by 0 bases and J by 5 bases, with 12 bases between them. The chain's CDR3 is CASSQDFAVGDTQYF. In nucleotides, the CDR3 is TGCGCCAGCAGCCAAGATTTCGCGGTCGGAGATACGCAGTATTTT.

This clone was detected only a few times. The rearrangement joins TRBV30 to TRBJ2-1; 12 bases align to TRBD2. Germline V gene lookup returns CDR1 GTSNPN and CDR2 SVGIG (reference sequence). V dropped 1 base and J dropped 7; count of bases not matched to a gene: 8. The CDR3 length is 16 residues. The CDR3: CAWSARLAGVGNEQFF. The CDR3 DNA reads as TGTGCCTGGAGTGCACGACTAGCGGGAGTCGGTAATGAGCAGTTCTTC. Together with reference TRBV30 and TRBJ2-1, the CDR3 gives the full variable domain: SQTIHQWPATLVQPVGSPLSLECTVEGTSNPNLYWYRQAAGRGLQLLFYSVGIGQISSEVPQNLSASRPQDRQFILSSKKLLLSDSGFYLCAWSARLAGVGNEQFFGPGTRLTVL.

This clone appeared a few times. The germline gene is not matched at one end of the junction; a read error may be the cause. The rearrangement joins TRBV5-6 to TRBJ1-6; D call uncertain. Germline-derived CDR1 and CDR2 are SGHDT and YYEEEE. The CDR3 has 15 amino acids. CDR3 loop: CATSRRGSYNSPLHF. The CDR3 nucleotides read TGTGCCACCAGCCGCCGGGGCTCCTATAATTCACCCCTCCACTTT.

This clone was seen more than once but under ten times. The rearrangement joins TRBV7-8 to TRBJ2-5; 9 bases match TRBD1. CDR1 is SGHVS and CDR2 is FQNEAQ in the germline V gene. The CDR3 sequence is 16 residues long. The trim removed 5 bases at V and 3 bases at J, leaving 10 bases unmatched. CDR3 sequence reads: CASSTNPGTGKETQYF. DNA for the CDR3: TGTGCCAGCAGCACAAACCCGGGGACAGGGAAAGAGACCCAGTACTTC.

This clone occurred a few times. This sequence joins TRBV29-1 and TRBJ2-5, with D perhaps matching TRBD2 (6 bases). Trimming took off 7 bases at V and 4 bases at J, with 13 bases between the two ends. This CDR3 has 12 residues. Germline values: CDR1 SQVTM, CDR2 ANQGSEA. The CDR3 loop reads CSGGFGGETQYF. The CDR3 DNA reads as TGCAGCGGAGGGTTCGGGGGAGAGACCCAGTACTTC.

This clone qualifies as medium-sized. CDR3 bases: TGTGCCAGCAGATACCAGGGACAGGCCACCGGGGAGCTGTTTTTT. Its protein is CASRYQGQATGELFF. This chain uses TRBV7-9 with TRBJ2-2; 8 positions match TRBD1. The CDR3 has 15 amino acids. CDR1 and CDR2 from the germline V gene are SEHNR and FQNEAQ (reference sequence). The V segment lost 6 bases and the J segment 4 bases; nucleotides outside the gene matches: 7. Together with reference TRBV7-9 and TRBJ2-2, the CDR3 gives the full variable domain: DTGVSQNPRHKITKRGQNVTFRCDPISEHNRLYWYRQTLGQGPEFLTYFQNEAQLEKSRLLSDRFSAERPKGSFSTLEIQRTEQGDSAMYLCASRYQGQATGELFFGEGSRLTVL.

The chain is built from TRBV2 and TRBJ2-1; the match to TRBD2 covers 12 bases. J gave up 4 bases and V 6 bases, and 7 bases lay outside the gene matches. Germline CDR1 is SNHLY and CDR2 is FYNNEI. This CDR3 has 16 amino acids. In DNA form, the CDR3 reads TGTGCCAGCAGGCCGGGACTAGCGGGTAGATACAATGAGCAGTTCTTC. Amino acid sequence: CASRPGLAGRYNEQFF.

The chain is built from TRBV5-1 and TRBJ2-1, with TRBD2 identical over 7 bases. V shed 4 bases, J shed 9 bases, and the junction held 13 bases outside the gene matches. Germline CDR1 is SGHRS and CDR2 is YFSETQ. The CDR3 spans 15 residues. As DNA, the CDR3 is TGCGCCAGCAGCCCGGAGGCGGGACTAAGCAGTGAGCAGTTCTTC. Translating gives CASSPEAGLSSEQFF.

The J gene is TRBJ2-7, the V gene TRBV6-5; TRBD2 aligns across 7 bases. J was trimmed by 2 bases and V by 8 bases; bases with no gene match: 9. Germline V gene lookup returns CDR1 MNHEY and CDR2 SVGAGI. The CDR3 runs 14 residues. For the CDR3, the DNA is TGTGCCAGCCGAGGCCTAGCGGAAACCTACGAGCAGTACTTC. This sequence encodes CASRGLAETYEQYF.

V usage is TRBV5-4 and J usage is TRBJ2-2, with D possibly TRBD1 on 5 matching bases. Germline CDR1 and CDR2: SGHNT and YYREEE (reference sequence). This CDR3 has 13 residues. V dropped 5 bases and J dropped 8 bases, with 13 bases sitting between them. Here the CDR3 reads CASSSGNEGELFF. The DNA for the CDR3 is TGTGCCAGCAGTTCAGGGAACGAGGGGGAGCTGTTTTTT. Using reference TRBV5-4 and TRBJ2-2 for the parts outside the CDR3, the full variable domain is ETGVTQSPTHLIKTRGQQVTLRCSSQSGHNTVSWYQQALGQGPQFIFQYYREEENGRGNFPPRFSGLQFPNYSSELNVNALELDDSALYLCASSSGNEGELFFGEGSRLTVL.

The gene calls are TRBV5-1 and TRBJ2-7, with a weak D call TRBD1 (6 bases). The V gene lost 0 bases and the J gene lost 2 bases, with 9 bases spanning the gap. The CDR3 consists of 14 residues. Germline V gene sequence: CDR1 SGHRS, CDR2 YFSETQ. DNA for the CDR3: TGCGCCAGCAGCTTGGGGGACACTGCCTACGAGCAGTACTTC. This translates into CASSLGDTAYEQYF.

The genes are TRBV5-1 and TRBJ1-2, with D maybe TRBD1 (5 bases). CDR1 is SGHRS and CDR2 is YFSETQ in the germline V gene. Trimming removed 1 base from V and 4 bases from J, with 11 bases in between. This CDR3 is built from 14 residues. The CDR3 sequence: CASSLKGDGYGYTF. Here the CDR3 DNA reads TGCGCCAGCAGCTTGAAAGGGGACGGCTATGGCTACACCTTC.

The rearrangement joins TRBV2 to TRBJ1-5; TRBD1 aligns across 7 bases. Germline V CDR1 and CDR2: SNHLY, FYNNEI. CDR3 length: 15 amino acids. The V gene end was trimmed by 7 bases and the J gene end by 2 bases; junction bases not matched to a gene: 8. The CDR3, as DNA: TGTGCCAGCACCAACGACAGGGCCGGCAATCAGCCCCAGCATTTT. It codes for CASTNDRAGNQPQHF. The full variable domain, completed using reference TRBV2 and TRBJ1-5, is EPEVTQTPSHQVTQMGQEVILRCVPISNHLYFYWYRQILGQKVEFLVSFYNNEISEKSEIFDDQFSVERPDGSNFTLKIRSTKLEDSAMYFCASTNDRAGNQPQHFGDGTRLSIL.

The gene calls are TRBV29-1 and TRBJ2-3, with D tentatively TRBD1 or TRBD2 (6 bases each). V lost 3 bases and J 10 bases, leaving 20 bases between the germline ends. Germline assignment: CDR1 SQVTM and CDR2 ANQGSEA. The CDR3 extends over 14 amino acids. This chain's CDR3 is CSVERGKGGISQYF. CDR3 coding DNA: TGCAGCGTTGAGAGGGGGAAAGGGGGGATCTCGCAGTATTTT.

The J gene is TRBJ2-7, the V gene TRBV7-2; 9 bases line up with TRBD2. CDR1 and CDR2 (germline): SGHTA, FQGNSA. V trimming: 6 bases; J trimming: 4 bases; junction bases outside the gene matches: 7. This CDR3 region has 14 residues. The CDR3 protein is CASSVTSGYYEQYF. Written as DNA, the CDR3 is TGTGCCAGCAGTGTAACTAGCGGGTATTACGAGCAGTACTTC.

V gene TRBV5-1 combines with J gene TRBJ1-5; no reliable D call. Germline lookup yields CDR1 SGHRS and CDR2 YFSETQ. The CDR3 contains 16 residues. V was shortened by 3 bases and J by 3 bases, with 16 bases between the two germline ends. The CDR3 here is CASSSLPGIANQPQHF. The CDR3 DNA is TGCGCCAGCAGCTCCCTTCCGGGCATCGCCAATCAGCCCCAGCATTTT.

This clone has only a few counts. This chain joins TRBV6-5 and TRBJ1-5; a possible D gene is TRBD1 (6 bases). The CDR3 runs 13 residues. The V and J ends lost 6 bases and 4 bases respectively, with 10 bases between them. In germline, CDR1 is MNHEY, CDR2 SVGAGI. The CDR3 here is CASSYTGNQPQHF. For the CDR3, the DNA is TGTGCCAGCAGCTATACAGGGAATCAGCCCCAGCATTTT.

This chain connects TRBV5-1 to TRBJ2-7, with TRBD1 matching over 8 bases. The CDR3 consists of 14 residues. From germline, CDR1 is SGHRS and CDR2 YFSETQ. V lost 0 bases to trimming and J lost 3 bases; unmatched junction nucleotides: 2. The CDR3 reads CASSLGQGNYEQYF. In DNA, the CDR3 is TGCGCCAGCAGCTTGGGACAGGGGAACTACGAGCAGTACTTC.

The chain has TRBV7-2 and TRBJ1-1; D remains ambiguous. Trimming cost V 0 bases and J 1 base, with 6 bases left between them. CDR3 length: 14 amino acids. From germline, CDR1 is SGHTA and CDR2 FQGNSA. The CDR3 DNA is TGTGCCAGCAGCTTAGCCCCGGAGAACACTGAAGCTTTCTTT. Translated, it gives CASSLAPENTEAFF.

This clone was counted a few times. This sequence joins TRBV7-2 and TRBJ2-1; 7 nucleotides align to TRBD2. This CDR3 has 16 residues. V lost 2 bases, J lost 6 bases, and 10 bases stayed unmatched. Germline CDR1 SGHTA, CDR2 FQGNSA. The CDR3 protein is CASSLMSSGGGNEQFF. DNA for the CDR3: TGTGCCAGCAGCTTAATGTCTAGCGGTGGGGGCAATGAGCAGTTCTTC.

This clone appeared a few times. The chain joins TRBV6-5 to TRBJ1-2, with TRBD1 as a possible D gene (5 bases). The CDR3 covers 13 residues. V dropped 7 bases and J dropped 4 bases, with 13 bases sitting between them. The V gene's germline CDR1 is MNHEY and CDR2 SVGAGI. The CDR3 DNA reads as TGTGCCAGCACCGGGACTCAGAGCTATGGCTACACCTTC. Encoded protein: CASTGTQSYGYTF.